The next 8 T cell receptor beta chains were all read from a single sample in a study of vaccination and CD4 T cells after COVID-19. Sequence data for DNA of cultured CD4+ T cells were generated by the Oncomine TCR Beta short-read assay. TCRdb itself ran the PCR reads through MiXCR, one entry per CDR3 protein. The sample has some 4,600 distinct CDR3 sequences, roughly 23% seen once. Described treatment: approximately 10-day PBMC culture with coronavirus spike peptide pools or control peptides (ViraFEST assay). Their specific antigens are unknown. Sequenced sample: CD4+ T cells from blood, cultured in vitro. These receptors all come from a human donor who had recovered from COVID-19.

The chain recombines TRBV2 with TRBJ2-3; 11 bases align to TRBD2. The V segment lost 7 bases and the J segment 2 bases; nucleotides outside the gene matches: 8. This CDR3 is 16 amino acids long. Germline V gene lookup returns CDR1 SNHLY and CDR2 FYNNEI. In DNA, the CDR3 is TGTGCCAGCACCCCACCGGGACTAGCGGCCACAGATACGCAGTATTTT. This sequence encodes CASTPPGLAATDTQYF. The variable domain in full, completed from reference TRBV2 and TRBJ2-3, reads EPEVTQTPSHQVTQMGQEVILRCVPISNHLYFYWYRQILGQKVEFLVSFYNNEISEKSEIFDDQFSVERPDGSNFTLKIRSTKLEDSAMYFCASTPPGLAATDTQYFGPGTRLTVL.

By share, this clonotype counts as medium-sized. This rearrangement joins TRBV5-1 to TRBJ1-1; D not certain. Germline CDR1 and CDR2: SGHRS and YFSETQ. The CDR3 is made up of 13 amino acids. Trimming removed 0 bases at V and 6 bases at J, with 9 bases between. DNA of the CDR3: TGCGCCAGCAGCTTGGACCAGGACGCTGAAGCTTTCTTT. Its protein product is CASSLDQDAEAFF.

The rearrangement uses TRBV5-1 and TRBJ1-5; the D is unclear. The V gene's germline CDR1 is SGHRS and CDR2 YFSETQ. CDR3 length equals 15 residues. V was shortened by 2 bases and J by 0 bases, with 9 bases between the two germline ends. In DNA form, the CDR3 reads TGCGCCAGCAGCTTAGGTGGGTATAGCAATCAGCCCCAGCATTTT. This encodes CASSLGGYSNQPQHF.

This chain joins TRBV5-1 and TRBJ1-5, with D possibly TRBD1 on 6 matching bases. V was shortened by 4 bases and J by 3 bases, with 14 bases between the two germline ends. The CDR3 is 15 amino acids. Germline-derived CDR1 and CDR2 are SGHRS and YFSETQ. As DNA, the CDR3 is TGCGCCAGCAGCCCGGACACAGGGCACAATCAGCCCCAGCATTTT. Residues: CASSPDTGHNQPQHF.

This clonotype was observed a few times. The V gene is TRBV2, the J gene TRBJ1-1; D remains ambiguous. Germline CDR1 and CDR2: SNHLY and FYNNEI. This CDR3 contains 11 residues. The V gene lost 8 bases and the J gene lost 5 bases, with 9 bases spanning the gap. CDR3 nucleotide sequence: TGTGCCAGCCACGGGAGAACTGAAGCTTTCTTT. As protein: CASHGRTEAFF.

The chain combines TRBV11-2 with TRBJ2-2, with D tentatively TRBD1 or TRBD2 (5 bases each). The CDR3 has 16 residues. Trimming pared 5 bases from V and 0 bases from J, leaving 13 bases between. Per the germline V gene, CDR1 is SGHAT and CDR2 is FQNNGV. The CDR3 sequence is CASSERTLANTGELFF. The CDR3 region has the DNA TGTGCCAGCAGCGAGCGGACACTGGCGAACACCGGGGAGCTGTTTTTT. Using reference TRBV11-2 and TRBJ2-2 for the parts outside the CDR3, the full variable domain is EAGVAQSPRYKIIEKRQSVAFWCNPISGHATLYWYQQILGQGPKLLIQFQNNGVVDDSQLPKDRFSAERLKGVDSTLKIQPAKLEDSAVYLCASSERTLANTGELFFGEGSRLTVL.

By frequency in the sample, this clonotype is medium-sized. The chain couples TRBV6-1 to TRBJ1-2; weak D call: TRBD1 (5 bases). The CDR3 consists of 14 residues. The ends were cut back, 6 bases at V and 5 bases at J, with 16 bases in the middle. Per the germline V gene, CDR1 is MNHNS and CDR2 is SASEGT. CDR3 sequence: CASSWDGMWYGYTF. DNA for the CDR3: TGTGCCAGCAGCTGGGACGGGATGTGGTATGGCTACACCTTC.

This clonotype has more than one count but fewer than ten. This sequence joins TRBV6-1 and TRBJ2-3; no clear D. The V and J ends lost 7 bases and 7 bases respectively, with 12 bases between them. The CDR3 contains 12 residues. In germline, CDR1 is MNHNS, CDR2 SASEGT. CDR3 DNA sequence: TGTGCCAGCACCGTCCTCTCCCATACGCAGTATTTT. It codes for CASTVLSHTQYF.